These T cell receptor beta chains were read from a single sample in a study of T-cell reconstitution after alpha-beta-depleted transplantation in children. TCRdb re-derived calls from the PCR reads in MiXCR, one entry per CDR3 protein. The repertoire holds about 980,000 distinct CDR3 sequences, about 30% seen once, with roughly 28% in the top ten. Sequences were derived from PBMCs, mostly from graft donor cells, sampled 360 days after TCRalphabeta/CD19-depleted stem cell transplant. The receptors come from a boy in the first two years of life who had a stem cell transplant for SCID, so the T cells may come from the graft donor. Both conserved end residues are part of each CDR3. D genes are given only for firm matches. A clone size is listed for some rows: how often the clone was seen (once, few, many), or a class if it is expanded.

v_call	clone_size	j_call	d_call	cdr3_length	cdr3_nt	cdr3_aa
TRBV20-1	NA	TRBJ2-1	NA	11	TGCAGTGCCGCCCGGGGCAATGAGCAGTTCTTC	CSAARGNEQFF
TRBV25-1	NA	TRBJ2-5	TRBD1	14	TGTGCCAGCAGTGACGGGACAGGGCCGGAGACCCAGTACTTC	CASSDGTGPETQYF
TRBV5-6	NA	TRBJ1-1	TRBD1	15	TGTGCCAGCACCCACGGCCAGGGGGCGAACACTGAAGCTTTCTTT	CASTHGQGANTEAFF
TRBV5-1	few	TRBJ2-1	NA	15	TGCGCCAGCAGCTTGCCGGCCCCAGAACACAATGAGCAGTTCTTC	CASSLPAPEHNEQFF
TRBV15	NA	TRBJ1-1	TRBD1	15	TGTGCCACCAGCAGGGACAGGGCAATGAACACTGAAGCTTTCTTT	CATSRDRAMNTEAFF
TRBV5-5	NA	TRBJ2-2	NA	15	TGTGCCAGCAGCTCAACAGATAAGAACACCGGGGAGCTGTTTTTT	CASSSTDKNTGELFF
TRBV5-1	NA	TRBJ2-5	NA	13	TGCGCCAGCAGCTACGTAGGAGGAGAGACCCAGTACTTC	CASSYVGGETQYF
TRBV28	NA	TRBJ2-5	NA	15	TGTGCCAGCAGTTTCCGCCAGGACCCCCAAGAGACCCAGTACTTC	CASSFRQDPQETQYF
TRBV29-1	few	TRBJ2-2	TRBD1	16	TGCAGCGTTGGTAGTGAGAGGGGGCGGAACACCGGGGAGCTGTTTTTT	CSVGSERGRNTGELFF
TRBV28	NA	TRBJ2-7	TRBD2	16	TGTGCCAGCTCCCCTTACGGCGGGGGTGACCACCGGGAGCAGTACTTC	CASSPYGGGDHREQYF
TRBV5-1	NA	TRBJ2-7	NA	14	TGCGCCAGCAGCCTCCGACAGCAGAACTACGAGCAGTACTTC	CASSLRQQNYEQYF
TRBV5-1	once	TRBJ2-7	NA	17	TGCGCCAGCAGCTTCCAGCCCCAGGGCTACCTTCCCTACGAGCAGTACTTC	CASSFQPQGYLPYEQYF
TRBV7-2	NA	TRBJ2-7	TRBD2	16	TGTGCCAGCAGCTTAGAATTTACTAGCGGGCTTTACGAGCAGTACTTC	CASSLEFTSGLYEQYF
TRBV3-1	NA	TRBJ2-1	TRBD1	14	TGTGCCAGCAGACTACAGGGGGCGGACAATGAGCAGTTCTTC	CASRLQGADNEQFF
TRBV20-1	NA	TRBJ2-7	NA	11	TGCAGTGCTAGAGAGATCGACGAGCAGTACTTC	CSAREIDEQYF
TRBV29-1	NA	TRBJ1-1	TRBD1	13	TGCAGCGCCCCCGGACAGGTCCCCTTGGGAGCTTTCTTT	CSAPGQVPLGAFF
TRBV12-3/TRBV12-4	few	TRBJ2-2	TRBD1	15	TGTGCCAGCAGTCCAGGGGGCGCGAACACCGGGGAGCTGTTTTTT	CASSPGGANTGELFF
TRBV11-3	NA	TRBJ2-1	NA	13	TGTGCCAGCAGCTTTTCAGATAAGCATGAGCAGTTCTTC	CASSFSDKHEQFF
TRBV2	NA	TRBJ1-4	NA	16	TGTGCCAGCAGTGAAATATGGGCCGAAAGAGGGGAAAAACTGTTTTTT	CASSEIWAERGEKLFF
TRBV7-9	NA	TRBJ1-4	NA	15	TGTGCCAGCAGCCCCGCGCCAGGGAGCGAGGAAAAACTGTTTTTT	CASSPAPGSEEKLFF
TRBV7-2	few	TRBJ2-7	NA	13	TGTGCCAGCAGCTTAGTCCGCGCTTTCGAGCAGTACTTC	CASSLVRAFEQYF
TRBV6-1	NA	TRBJ1-2	TRBD1	15	TGTGCCAGCAGTGCGCGGGGGGACAGGGTAAATGGCTACACCTTC	CASSARGDRVNGYTF
TRBV12-3/TRBV12-4	NA	TRBJ2-3	NA	12	TGTGCCAGCAGTTTAGCGCGAGAGGGGAGCCGTTTT	CASSLAREGSRF
TRBV12-3/TRBV12-4	few	TRBJ2-1	NA	15	TGTGCCAGCAGACCTCGGGACGGGCGGGTAAATGAGCAGTTCTTC	CASRPRDGRVNEQFF
TRBV5-1	few	TRBJ2-7	NA	14	TGCGCCAGCAGCTTGGATCAGGTTTCCTACGAGCAGTACTTC	CASSLDQVSYEQYF
TRBV12-3/TRBV12-4	NA	TRBJ2-7	NA	14	TGTGCCAGCAGCCCCCAGGGGATCCAGTACGAGCAGTACTTC	CASSPQGIQYEQYF
TRBV6-5	few	TRBJ2-1	NA	16	TGTGCCAGCAGTTACGATTTCAGGAGCTCCTACAATGAGCAGTTCTTC	CASSYDFRSSYNEQFF
TRBV4-2	NA	TRBJ2-1	NA	15	TGTGCCAGCAGCCAAGGTCCTGGGGGCTTTGATGAGCAGTTCTTC	CASSQGPGGFDEQFF
TRBV9	NA	TRBJ2-3	TRBD2	15	TGTGCCAGCAGCGTAGGCGGGGGTACCACAGATACGCAGTATTTT	CASSVGGGTTDTQYF
TRBV12-3/TRBV12-4	many	TRBJ1-3	NA	13	TGTGCCAGCAGTTTGAGCTCTGGAAACACCATATATTTT	CASSLSSGNTIYF
TRBV12-3/TRBV12-4	NA	TRBJ2-4	TRBD2	20	TGTGCCAGCAGTCTCTCGGGACTAGCGGGGGGCCAACTAGCCAAAAACATTCAGTACTTC	CASSLSGLAGGQLAKNIQYF
TRBV6-1	NA	TRBJ2-3	NA	15	TGTGCCAGCAGGAGAGGAGGGATGGGCGCAGATACGCAGTATTTT	CASRRGGMGADTQYF
TRBV19	NA	TRBJ2-2	NA	16	TGTGCCAGTAGTATCGGTCTGGGGACGAACACCGGGGAGCTGTTTTTT	CASSIGLGTNTGELFF
TRBV5-5	few	TRBJ2-7	TRBD2	16	TGTGCCAGCAGCTTGGGGCTCGGGACTAGCCCTTACGAGCAGTACTTC	CASSLGLGTSPYEQYF
TRBV20-1	NA	TRBJ2-7	NA	13	TGCAGTGCTAGGTCTGGACTATCCTACGAGCAGTACTTC	CSARSGLSYEQYF
TRBV4-1	NA	TRBJ1-6	NA	17	TGCGCCAGCAGCCAAGAGGGGGTTCGGCTCCCCGGTTCACCCCTCCACTTT	CASSQEGVRLPGSPLHF
TRBV20-1	few	TRBJ1-1	NA	18	TGCAGTGCGCGTCAACCCCACTCAACGGCAGGGATTAACACTGAAGCTTTCTTT	CSARQPHSTAGINTEAFF
TRBV7-2	NA	TRBJ2-1	TRBD1	14	TGTGCCAGCAGCGCCGGGACAGGGACGGGTGAGCAGTTCTTC	CASSAGTGTGEQFF
TRBV2	few	TRBJ2-7	NA	13	TGTGCCACCGACAGGACTCCATCCTACGAGCAGTACTTC	CATDRTPSYEQYF
TRBV7-9	few	TRBJ2-5	NA	13	TGTGCCAGCAGCAAGAACGAGGGGGAGACCCAGTACTTC	CASSKNEGETQYF
TRBV5-1	NA	TRBJ2-1	NA	18	TGCGCCAGCAGCTTGGCGAGGGAGCTAGCTGGGTTTGTGGATGAGCAGTTCTTC	CASSLARELAGFVDEQFF
TRBV6-5	NA	TRBJ1-4	NA	13	TGTGCCAGCAGTTACTCCCTAGGGGAAAGAGTGTTTTTT	CASSYSLGERVFF
TRBV20-1	few	TRBJ2-6	NA	16	TGCAGTGCTAGGGGATTCCGGCGGGATGGGGCCAACGTCCTGACTTTC	CSARGFRRDGANVLTF
TRBV6-5	NA	TRBJ2-1	NA	15	TGTGCCAGCAGTTACGGGGCTGGAGGGCTTGGTGAGCAGTTCTTC	CASSYGAGGLGEQFF
TRBV4-1	NA	TRBJ2-2	NA	17	TGCGCCAGCAGCCAAGACGCGAGATCCTCTAACACCGGGGAGCTGTTTTTT	CASSQDARSSNTGELFF
TRBV18	few	TRBJ2-3	TRBD1	16	TGTGCCAGCTCGTTGCTAAGGGACAGTAAAGCAGATACGCAGTATTTT	CASSLLRDSKADTQYF
TRBV5-1	many	TRBJ2-5	NA	14	TGCGCCAGCAGCTTCGCAGGGGGGCAAGAGACCCAGTACTTC	CASSFAGGQETQYF
TRBV12-3/TRBV12-4	NA	TRBJ2-6	NA	17	TGTGCCAGCAGTTTACGTCCGGGCAGTCCTGGGGCCAACGTCCTGACTTTC	CASSLRPGSPGANVLTF
TRBV12-3/TRBV12-4	few	TRBJ2-7	NA	13	TGTGCCAGCAGTCCGTGGTCCGACGACGAGCAGTACTTC	CASSPWSDDEQYF
TRBV20-1	NA	TRBJ2-7	TRBD1	14	TGCAGTGCTATAAGGACAGGGGCCTCCTACGAGCAGTACTTC	CSAIRTGASYEQYF
TRBV5-1	few	TRBJ1-1	NA	15	TGCGCCAGCAGCTTGGATCGGGGGCGCAGTACTGAAGCTTTCTTT	CASSLDRGRSTEAFF
TRBV24-1	NA	TRBJ2-7	NA	12	TGTGCCACCGAGACAAGAAACTACGAGCAGTACTTC	CATETRNYEQYF
TRBV29-1	NA	TRBJ2-3	NA	12	TGCAGCGTTGAAAGCCTTCGAGATACGCAGTATTTT	CSVESLRDTQYF
TRBV7-2	few	TRBJ1-2	NA	11	TGTGCCAGCAGCTTATGGGGGGGCTACACCTTC	CASSLWGGYTF
TRBV5-6	few	TRBJ2-4	TRBD1	13	TGTGCCAGCAGCTTGGTACAGGGGGAAATTCAGTACTTC	CASSLVQGEIQYF
TRBV4-3	few	TRBJ1-1	NA	16	TGCGCCAGCAGCCAAGATGTTGGGGCCTGGAACACTGAAGCTTTCTTT	CASSQDVGAWNTEAFF
TRBV18	NA	TRBJ1-1	NA	13	TGTGCCAGCTCACCACAGGGTCTCACTGAAGCTTTCTTT	CASSPQGLTEAFF
TRBV30	NA	TRBJ2-2	NA	15	TGTGCCTGGAGTGTAGTGCGCCGTAACACCGGGGAGCTGTTTTTT	CAWSVVRRNTGELFF
TRBV7-4	NA	TRBJ2-5	NA	14	TGTGCCAGCAGCTTATTTCCGGCGGGGGAGACCCAGTACTTC	CASSLFPAGETQYF
TRBV25-1	NA	TRBJ2-7	NA	12	TGTGCCAGCAGGCCGGTGAAGGGCGAGCAGTACTTC	CASRPVKGEQYF